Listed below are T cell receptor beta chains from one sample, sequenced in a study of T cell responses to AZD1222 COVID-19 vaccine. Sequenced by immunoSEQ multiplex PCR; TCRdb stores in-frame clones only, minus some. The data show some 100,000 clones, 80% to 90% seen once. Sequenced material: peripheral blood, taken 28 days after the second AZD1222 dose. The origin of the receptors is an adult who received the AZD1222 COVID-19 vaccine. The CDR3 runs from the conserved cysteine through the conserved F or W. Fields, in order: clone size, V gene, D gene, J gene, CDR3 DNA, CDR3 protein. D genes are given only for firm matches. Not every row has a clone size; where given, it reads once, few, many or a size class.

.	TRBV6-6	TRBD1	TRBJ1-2	TGTGCCAGCAGTTACGAGACTCAGGGGGCGGGTGGCTACACCTTC	CASSYETQGAGGYTF
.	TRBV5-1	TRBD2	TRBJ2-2	TGCGCCAGCAGCATGGATCTAGCGGGAGGAGGGGAGCTGTTTTTT	CASSMDLAGGGELFF
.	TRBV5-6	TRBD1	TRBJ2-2	TGTGCCAGCAGACCAGGACAGGGAAGGGTAGCCGGGGAGCTGTTTTTT	CASRPGQGRVAGELFF
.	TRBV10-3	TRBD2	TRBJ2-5	TGTGCCACCCGCGCCCGGGGACTAGCGGGGCCCCAAGAGACCCAGTACTTC	CATRARGLAGPQETQYF
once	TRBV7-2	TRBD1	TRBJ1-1	TGTGCCAGCAGCTTTAACAGGGGTGACGCTTTCTTT	CASSFNRGDAFF
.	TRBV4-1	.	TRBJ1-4	TGCGCCAGCAAATGGGGGGCAGATGAAAAACTGTTTTTT	CASKWGADEKLFF
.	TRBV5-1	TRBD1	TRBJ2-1	TGCGCCAGCAGCCCGGATCCGGACAGGGCTAACTCTGAGCAGTTCTTC	CASSPDPDRANSEQFF
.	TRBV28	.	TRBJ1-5	TGTGCCAGCAGTTTTGAGGGGGTACGAAGGGATCAGCCCCAGCATTTT	CASSFEGVRRDQPQHF
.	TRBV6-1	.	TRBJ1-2	TGTGCCAGCAGTGATAGGGGTCTCTATGGCTACACCTTC	CASSDRGLYGYTF
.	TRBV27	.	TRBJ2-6	TGTGCCAGCAGTTTTGAGGGGGGATTCTTGTCTGGGGCCAACGTCCTGACTTTC	CASSFEGGFLSGANVLTF
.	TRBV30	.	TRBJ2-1	TGTGCCTGGAGTCATGGCGGGAACGATAATGAGCAGTTCTTC	CAWSHGGNDNEQFF
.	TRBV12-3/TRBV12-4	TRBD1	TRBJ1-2	TGTGCCAGCAGTTTAGGACAGGGGTCTGGCTACACCTTC	CASSLGQGSGYTF
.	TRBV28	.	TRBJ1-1	TGTGCCAGCAGCTCCCCGGACAGTTACACTGAAGCTTTCTTT	CASSSPDSYTEAFF
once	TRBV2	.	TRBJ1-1	TGTGCCAGCAGACCGGCGAACACTGAAGCTTTCTTT	CASRPANTEAFF
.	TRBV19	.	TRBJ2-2	TGTGCCACCTTACCCAACGGGGGCACCGGGGAGCTGTTTTTT	CATLPNGGTGELFF
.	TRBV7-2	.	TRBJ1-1	TGTGCCAGCAGCTTAGTTAGGGGTCTTGGCACTGAAGCTTTCTTT	CASSLVRGLGTEAFF
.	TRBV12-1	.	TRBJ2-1	TGTGCCAGCAGCCCCCCCGGCTGCCCGTTCCATGAGCAGTTCTTC	CASSPPGCPFHEQFF
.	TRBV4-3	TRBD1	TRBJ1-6	TGCGCCAGCAGCCAGACGACAGGGGACAAATCACCCCTCCACTTT	CASSQTTGDKSPLHF
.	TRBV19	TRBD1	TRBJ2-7	TGTGCCAGTAGTATTAGTAACAGGGGCGACGAGCAGTACTTC	CASSISNRGDEQYF
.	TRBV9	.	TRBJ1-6	TGTGCCAGCAGCGGGGGGGAAAATTCACCCCTCCACTTT	CASSGGENSPLHF
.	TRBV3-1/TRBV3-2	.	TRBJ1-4	TGTGCCAGCAGCCAAGTTTCGGTCCATGAAAAACTGTTTTTT	CASSQVSVHEKLFF
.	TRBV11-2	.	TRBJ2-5	TGTGCCAGCAGCTCCCTTGAGACCCAGTACTTC	CASSSLETQYF
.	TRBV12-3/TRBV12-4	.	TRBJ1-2	TGTGCCAGCAGTTTGGGGAGGCGGACCTACACCTTC	CASSLGRRTYTF
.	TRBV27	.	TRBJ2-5	TGTGCCAGCACCCCGAGGACAGCCCAAGAGACCCAGTACTTC	CASTPRTAQETQYF
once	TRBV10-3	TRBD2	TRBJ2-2	TGTGCCATCCGTGGGGGCCTAGCGGGGGGAAACACCGGGGAGCTGTTTTTT	CAIRGGLAGGNTGELFF
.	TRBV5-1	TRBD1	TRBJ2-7	TGCGCCAGCAGCCAGAACCAGGGGGCCTACGAGCAGTACTTC	CASSQNQGAYEQYF
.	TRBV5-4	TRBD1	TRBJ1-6	TGTGCCAGCAGCTTCATGGGACAGGGGCGTTCACCCCTCCACTTT	CASSFMGQGRSPLHF
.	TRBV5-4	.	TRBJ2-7	TGTGCCAGCAGCGTTGGGGGGGCACTCGAGCAGTACTTC	CASSVGGALEQYF
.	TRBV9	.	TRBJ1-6	TGTGCCAGCAGCCCCCGGGGGGGGACGGATTCACCCCTCCACTTT	CASSPRGGTDSPLHF
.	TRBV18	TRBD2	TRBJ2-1	TGTGCCAGCTCACCCCGAGGGGCGGGAGGGCCCGTCAATGAGCAGTTCTTC	CASSPRGAGGPVNEQFF
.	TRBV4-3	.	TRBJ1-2	TGCGCCAGCAGCCCCCCTGCGTCAGGGAACTATGGCTACACCTTC	CASSPPASGNYGYTF
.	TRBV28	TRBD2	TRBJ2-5	TGTGCCAGCAGCCCCGAACTAGCGAGGGTTACCCAGTACTTC	CASSPELARVTQYF
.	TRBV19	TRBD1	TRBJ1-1	TGTGCCACTTCTACAGGGGGGAACACTGAAGCTTTCTTT	CATSTGGNTEAFF
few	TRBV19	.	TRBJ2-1	TGTGCCAGTAGTCCGCACGGAGGGAATGAGCAGTTCTTC	CASSPHGGNEQFF
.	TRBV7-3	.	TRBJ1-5	TGTGCCAGCAGCCTCGGACAGAATCCCAATCAGCCCCAGCATTTT	CASSLGQNPNQPQHF
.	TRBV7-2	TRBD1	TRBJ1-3	TGTGCCAGCAGAGACAGGGCTGGAAACACCATATATTTT	CASRDRAGNTIYF